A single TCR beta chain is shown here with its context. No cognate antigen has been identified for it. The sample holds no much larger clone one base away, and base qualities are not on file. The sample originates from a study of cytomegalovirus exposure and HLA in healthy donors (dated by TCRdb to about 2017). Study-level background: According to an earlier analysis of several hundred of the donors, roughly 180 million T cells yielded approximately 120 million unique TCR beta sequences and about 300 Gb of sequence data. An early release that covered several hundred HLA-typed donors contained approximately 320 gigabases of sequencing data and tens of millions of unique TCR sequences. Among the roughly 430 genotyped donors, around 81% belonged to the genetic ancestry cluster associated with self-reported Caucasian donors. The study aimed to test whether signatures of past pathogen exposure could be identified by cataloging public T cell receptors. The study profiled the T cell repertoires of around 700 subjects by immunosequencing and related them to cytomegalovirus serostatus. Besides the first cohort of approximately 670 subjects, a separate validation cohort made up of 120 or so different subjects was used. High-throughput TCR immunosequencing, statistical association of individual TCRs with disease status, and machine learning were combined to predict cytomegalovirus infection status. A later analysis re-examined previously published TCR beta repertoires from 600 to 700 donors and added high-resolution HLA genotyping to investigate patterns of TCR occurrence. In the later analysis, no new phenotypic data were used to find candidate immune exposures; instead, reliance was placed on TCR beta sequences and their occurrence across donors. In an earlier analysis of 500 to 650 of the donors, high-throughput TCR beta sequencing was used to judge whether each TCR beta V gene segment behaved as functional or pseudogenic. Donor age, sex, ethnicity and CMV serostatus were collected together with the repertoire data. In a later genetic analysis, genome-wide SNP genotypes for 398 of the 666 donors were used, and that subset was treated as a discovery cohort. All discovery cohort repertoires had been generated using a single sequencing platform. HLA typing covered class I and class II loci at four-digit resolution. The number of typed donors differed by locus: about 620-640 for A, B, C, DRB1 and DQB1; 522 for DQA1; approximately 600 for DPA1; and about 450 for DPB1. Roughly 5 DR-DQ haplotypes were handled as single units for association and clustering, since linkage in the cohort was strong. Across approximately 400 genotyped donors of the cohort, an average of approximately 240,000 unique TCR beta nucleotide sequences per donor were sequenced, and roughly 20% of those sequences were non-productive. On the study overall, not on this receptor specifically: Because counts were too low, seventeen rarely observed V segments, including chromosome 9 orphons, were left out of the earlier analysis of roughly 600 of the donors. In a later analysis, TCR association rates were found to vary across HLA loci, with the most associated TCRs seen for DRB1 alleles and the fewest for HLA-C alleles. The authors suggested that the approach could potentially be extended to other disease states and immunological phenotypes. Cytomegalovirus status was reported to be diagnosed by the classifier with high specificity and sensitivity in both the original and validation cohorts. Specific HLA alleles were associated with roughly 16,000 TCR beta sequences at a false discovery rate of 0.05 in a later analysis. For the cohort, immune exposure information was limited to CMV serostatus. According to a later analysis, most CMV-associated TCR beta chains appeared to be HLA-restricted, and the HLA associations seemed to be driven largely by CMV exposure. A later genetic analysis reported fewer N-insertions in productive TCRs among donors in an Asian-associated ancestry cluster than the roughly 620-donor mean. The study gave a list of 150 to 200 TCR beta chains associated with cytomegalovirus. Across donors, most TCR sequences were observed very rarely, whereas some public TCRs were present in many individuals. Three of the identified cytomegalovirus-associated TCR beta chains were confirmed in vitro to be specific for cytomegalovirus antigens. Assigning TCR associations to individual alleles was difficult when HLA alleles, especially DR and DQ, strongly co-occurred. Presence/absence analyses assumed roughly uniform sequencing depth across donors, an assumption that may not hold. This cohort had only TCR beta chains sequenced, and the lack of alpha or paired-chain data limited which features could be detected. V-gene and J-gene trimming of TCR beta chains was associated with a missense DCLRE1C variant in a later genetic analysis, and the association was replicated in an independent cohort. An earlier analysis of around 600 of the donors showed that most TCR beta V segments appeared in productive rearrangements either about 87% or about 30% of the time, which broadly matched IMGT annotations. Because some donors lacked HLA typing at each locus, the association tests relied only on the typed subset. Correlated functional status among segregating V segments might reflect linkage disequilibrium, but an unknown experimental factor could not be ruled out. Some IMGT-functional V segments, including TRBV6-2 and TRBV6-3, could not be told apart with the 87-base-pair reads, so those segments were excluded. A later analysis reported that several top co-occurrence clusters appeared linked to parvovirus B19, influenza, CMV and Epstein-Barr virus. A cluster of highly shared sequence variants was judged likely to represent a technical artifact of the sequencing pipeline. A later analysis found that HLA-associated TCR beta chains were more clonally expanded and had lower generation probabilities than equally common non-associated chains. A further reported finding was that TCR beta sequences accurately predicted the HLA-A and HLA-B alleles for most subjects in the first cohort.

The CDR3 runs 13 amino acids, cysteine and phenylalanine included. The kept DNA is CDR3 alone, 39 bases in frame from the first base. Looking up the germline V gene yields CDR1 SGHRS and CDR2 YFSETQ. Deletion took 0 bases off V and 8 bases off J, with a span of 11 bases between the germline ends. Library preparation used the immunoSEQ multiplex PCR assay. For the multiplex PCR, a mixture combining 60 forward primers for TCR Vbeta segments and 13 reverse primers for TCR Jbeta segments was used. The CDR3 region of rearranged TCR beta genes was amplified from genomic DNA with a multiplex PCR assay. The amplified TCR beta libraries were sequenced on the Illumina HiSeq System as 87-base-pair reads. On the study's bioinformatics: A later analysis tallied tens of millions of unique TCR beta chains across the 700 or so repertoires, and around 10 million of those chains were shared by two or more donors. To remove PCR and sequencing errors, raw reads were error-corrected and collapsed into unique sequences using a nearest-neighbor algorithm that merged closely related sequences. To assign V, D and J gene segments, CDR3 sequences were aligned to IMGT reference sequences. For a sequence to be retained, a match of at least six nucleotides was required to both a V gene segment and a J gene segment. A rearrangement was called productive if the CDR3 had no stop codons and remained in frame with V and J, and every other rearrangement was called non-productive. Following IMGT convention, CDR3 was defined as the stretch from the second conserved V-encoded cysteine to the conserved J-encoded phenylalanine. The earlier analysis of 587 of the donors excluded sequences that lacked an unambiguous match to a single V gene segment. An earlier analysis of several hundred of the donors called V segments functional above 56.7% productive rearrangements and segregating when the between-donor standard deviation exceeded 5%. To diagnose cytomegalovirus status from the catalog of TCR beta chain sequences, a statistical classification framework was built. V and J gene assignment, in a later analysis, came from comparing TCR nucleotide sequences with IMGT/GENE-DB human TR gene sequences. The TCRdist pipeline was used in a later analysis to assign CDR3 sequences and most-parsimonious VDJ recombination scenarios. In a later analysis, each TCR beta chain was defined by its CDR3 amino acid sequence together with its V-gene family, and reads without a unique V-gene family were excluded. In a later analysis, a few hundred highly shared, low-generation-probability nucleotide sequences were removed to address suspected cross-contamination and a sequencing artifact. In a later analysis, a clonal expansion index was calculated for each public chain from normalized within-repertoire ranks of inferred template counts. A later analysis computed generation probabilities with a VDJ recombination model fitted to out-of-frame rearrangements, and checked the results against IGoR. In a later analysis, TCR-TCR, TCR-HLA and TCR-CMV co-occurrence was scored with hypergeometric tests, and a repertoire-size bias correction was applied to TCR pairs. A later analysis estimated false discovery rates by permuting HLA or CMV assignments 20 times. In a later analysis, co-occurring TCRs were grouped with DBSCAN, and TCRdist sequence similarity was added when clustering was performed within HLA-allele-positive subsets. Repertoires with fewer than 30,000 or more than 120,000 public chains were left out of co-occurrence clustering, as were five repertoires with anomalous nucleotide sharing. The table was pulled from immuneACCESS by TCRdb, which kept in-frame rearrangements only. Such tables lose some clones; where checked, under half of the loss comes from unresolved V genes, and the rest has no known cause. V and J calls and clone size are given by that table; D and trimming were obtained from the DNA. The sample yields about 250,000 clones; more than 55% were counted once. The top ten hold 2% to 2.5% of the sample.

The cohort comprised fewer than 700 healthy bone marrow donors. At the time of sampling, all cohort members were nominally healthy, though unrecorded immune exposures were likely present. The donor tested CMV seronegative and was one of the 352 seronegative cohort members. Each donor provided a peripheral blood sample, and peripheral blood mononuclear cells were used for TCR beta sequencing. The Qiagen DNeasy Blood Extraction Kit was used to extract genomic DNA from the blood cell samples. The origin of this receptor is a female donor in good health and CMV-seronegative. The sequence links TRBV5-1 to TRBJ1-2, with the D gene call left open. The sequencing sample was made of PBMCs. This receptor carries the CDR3 CASSLGRPGGYTF. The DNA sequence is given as TGCGCCAGCAGCTTGGGACGACCGGGAGGCTACACCTTC.